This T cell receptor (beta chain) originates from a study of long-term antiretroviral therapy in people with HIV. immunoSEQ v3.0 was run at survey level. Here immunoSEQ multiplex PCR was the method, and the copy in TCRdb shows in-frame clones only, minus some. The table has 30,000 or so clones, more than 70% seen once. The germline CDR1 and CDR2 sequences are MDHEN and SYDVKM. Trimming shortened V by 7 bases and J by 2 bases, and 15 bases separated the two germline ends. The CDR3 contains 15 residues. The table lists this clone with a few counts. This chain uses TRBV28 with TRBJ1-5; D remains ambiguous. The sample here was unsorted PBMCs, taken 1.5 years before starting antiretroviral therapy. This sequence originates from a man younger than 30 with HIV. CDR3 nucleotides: TGTGCCAGCACAGAAACGGGGAGACGCAATCAGCCCCAGCATTTT. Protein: CASTETGRRNQPQHF. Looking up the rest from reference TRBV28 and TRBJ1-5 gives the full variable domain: DVKVTQSSRYLVKRTGEKVFLECVQDMDHENMFWYRQDPGLGLRLIYFSYDVKMKEKGDIPEGYSVSREKKERFSLILESASTNQTSMYLCASTETGRRNQPQHFGDGTRLSIL.